Following are 16 T cell receptor beta chains from one sample sequenced in a study of blood T cell repertoires in COVID-19. Sequencing was performed with immunoSEQ multiplex PCR; in TCRdb, only in-frame clones are kept and a portion is missing. The sample records about 9,900 clones, 80% to 85% being singletons. The material sequenced was peripheral blood. These TCRs come from a man aged 55 to 70 with active COVID-19.

This chain joins TRBV19 and TRBJ2-5; TRBD2 agrees at 14 bases. Germline assignment: CDR1 LNHDA and CDR2 SQIVND (reference sequence). This CDR3 comprises 14 residues. The J segment lost 3 bases and the V segment lost 8 bases, leaving 2 bases of the junction unmatched. CDR3 region: CASGTSGSKETQYF. CDR3 in DNA: TGTGCCAGTGGGACTAGCGGGAGTAAAGAGACCCAGTACTTC.

This clone has a handful of counts. The CDR3 nucleotides read TGTGCCAGCAGTTTTCTGAGTTCCCTACAAGAGACCCAGTACTTC. Translation gives CASSFLSSLQETQYF. This chain connects TRBV28 to TRBJ2-5, with D unclear. V was shortened by 3 bases and J by 2 bases, with 13 bases between the two germline ends. This CDR3 has 15 amino acids. Germline CDR1 is MDHEN and CDR2 is SYDVKM. The full variable domain, rest sourced from reference TRBV28 and TRBJ2-5, is DVKVTQSSRYLVKRTGEKVFLECVQDMDHENMFWYRQDPGLGLRLIYFSYDVKMKEKGDIPEGYSVSREKKERFSLILESASTNQTSMYLCASSFLSSLQETQYFGPGTRLLVL.

The chain combines TRBV28 with TRBJ2-3; D is uncertain. The CDR3 consists of 12 residues. Trimming removed 2 bases at V and 14 bases at J, with 14 bases between. Germline CDR1 and CDR2: MDHEN and SYDVKM. Written as DNA, the CDR3 is TGTGCCAGCAGTTTAAACACCCTTAATCCGTATTTT. This sequence encodes CASSLNTLNPYF.

The J gene is TRBJ1-2, the V gene TRBV19; 8 nucleotides line up with TRBD1. Germline CDR1 LNHDA, CDR2 SQIVND (reference sequence). The CDR3 runs 14 residues. V shed 7 bases, J shed 4 bases, and the junction held 8 bases outside the gene matches. This CDR3 reads CASIAGQGAYGYTF. As DNA, the CDR3 is TGTGCCAGTATCGCAGGACAGGGCGCCTATGGCTACACCTTC. Full variable domain (remainder filled in from reference TRBV19 and TRBJ1-2): DGGITQSPKYLFRKEGQNVTLSCEQNLNHDAMYWYRQDPGQGLRLIYYSQIVNDFQKGDIAEGYSVSREKKESFPLTVTSAQKNPTAFYLCASIAGQGAYGYTFGSGTRLTVV.

The chain links TRBV7-9 to TRBJ1-1; D is possibly TRBD1 (5 bases). Germline V gene data show CDR1 as SEHNR and CDR2 as FQNEAQ (reference sequence). The V end was cut by 1 base, the J end by 1 base, with 13 bases between. The CDR3 contains 16 residues. As DNA, the CDR3 is TGTGCCAGCAGCTTAGGAGCGGGACTCGCGAACACTGAAGCTTTCTTT. Amino acids: CASSLGAGLANTEAFF. Supplemented by reference TRBV7-9 and TRBJ1-1, the full variable domain reads DTGVSQNPRHKITKRGQNVTFRCDPISEHNRLYWYRQTLGQGPEFLTYFQNEAQLEKSRLLSDRFSAERPKGSFSTLEIQRTEQGDSAMYLCASSLGAGLANTEAFFGQGTRLTVV.

The V and J genes are TRBV24-1 and TRBJ1-1; D is uncertain. The V gene lost 12 bases and the J gene lost 3 bases, with 10 bases spanning the gap. Per germline, CDR1 KGHDR and CDR2 SFDVKD. This CDR3 has 11 amino acids. The CDR3 loop reads CAANLHTEAFF. For the CDR3, the DNA is TGTGCCGCGAACCTTCACACTGAAGCTTTCTTT.

The chain joins TRBV5-1 to TRBJ2-2; D is unclear. The germline V and J ends were trimmed by 0 bases and 3 bases, with 9 bases remaining between them. Germline CDR1 is SGHRS and CDR2 is YFSETQ. This CDR3 contains 15 residues. The CDR3 DNA sequence: TGCGCCAGCAGCTTGGGGGTTGCGGACACCGGGGAGCTGTTTTTT. This codes for CASSLGVADTGELFF. Supplemented by reference TRBV5-1 and TRBJ2-2, the full variable domain reads KAGVTQTPRYLIKTRGQQVTLSCSPISGHRSVSWYQQTPGQGLQFLFEYFSETQRNKGNFPGRFSGRQFSNSRSEMNVSTLELGDSALYLCASSLGVADTGELFFGEGSRLTVL.

The V call is TRBV11-2, the J call TRBJ2-7, with TRBD1 as a possible D gene (5 bases). The V and J ends lost 3 bases and 7 bases respectively, with 19 bases between them. The CDR3 has 15 residues. Germline assignment: CDR1 SGHAT and CDR2 FQNNGV. The CDR3 nucleotides read TGTGCCAGCAGCTTTTTAACGACAGATTCGAGGGAGCAGTACTTC. Its protein is CASSFLTTDSREQYF. The full variable domain, in which reference TRBV11-2 and TRBJ2-7 provide the parts outside the CDR3, is EAGVAQSPRYKIIEKRQSVAFWCNPISGHATLYWYQQILGQGPKLLIQFQNNGVVDDSQLPKDRFSAERLKGVDSTLKIQPAKLEDSAVYLCASSFLTTDSREQYFGPGTRLTVT.

The gene calls are TRBV4-1 and TRBJ2-7, with 9 bases identical to TRBD1. The trim removed 4 bases at V and 6 bases at J, leaving 10 bases unmatched. The germline CDR1 and CDR2 sequences are MGHRA and YSYEKL. The CDR3 sequence is 15 residues long. The CDR3 coding sequence is TGCGCCAGCAGCCTCCAACGGGACAGGGTGTCCGAGCAGTACTTC. Translation: CASSLQRDRVSEQYF.

The V call is TRBV19, the J call TRBJ2-1; TRBD1 is a possible D gene (6 bases). The CDR3 covers 14 residues. The V and J ends lost 9 bases and 2 bases respectively, with 14 bases between them. Looked up from germline, CDR1 is LNHDA and CDR2 is SQIVND (reference sequence). CDR3 loop: CARGDRRTYNEQFF. CDR3 bases: TGTGCCAGGGGAGACAGGCGAACCTACAATGAGCAGTTCTTC.

The gene calls are TRBV2 and TRBJ2-1; 16 positions match TRBD2. The CDR3 contains 18 residues. In germline, CDR1 is SNHLY, CDR2 FYNNEI. The junction had 10 bases not matched to a gene; V was cut back by 6 bases and J by 5 bases. CDR3 residues: CASSLGTSGGAWDNEQFF. Written as DNA, the CDR3 is TGTGCCAGCAGCCTAGGGACTAGCGGGGGGGCGTGGGACAATGAGCAGTTCTTC.

The chain recombines TRBV7-2 with TRBJ2-2; TRBD2 matches 7 bases. V lost 5 bases to trimming and J lost 0 bases; unmatched junction nucleotides: 9. This CDR3 is 17 amino acids long. The V gene's germline CDR1 is SGHTA and CDR2 FQGNSA. In nucleotides, the CDR3 is TGTGCCAGCAGCCGGGGAGGAGGGAGGGCGAACACCGGGGAGCTGTTTTTT. The encoded protein is CASSRGGGRANTGELFF.

This clone has only one observation. V gene TRBV7-9 combines with J gene TRBJ2-7; D unresolved. CDR1 and CDR2 (germline): SEHNR, FQNEAQ (reference sequence). The V end was cut by 0 bases, the J end by 2 bases, with 11 bases between. This CDR3 contains 15 residues. This CDR3 reads CASSLADLQTYEQYF. The CDR3 DNA follows: TGTGCCAGCAGCTTAGCAGATTTACAGACCTACGAGCAGTACTTC.

The chain is built from TRBV28 and TRBJ2-7; maybe TRBD1 (6 bases). The V and J ends lost 6 bases and 6 bases respectively, with 12 bases between them. CDR3 length: 12 residues. CDR1 and CDR2 from the germline V gene are MDHEN and SYDVKM. The CDR3 DNA is TGTGCCAGCAGCCAAACAGGGATCGAGCAGTACTTC. Its translation is CASSQTGIEQYF.

The rearrangement links TRBV19 to TRBJ1-2, with D unresolved. Germline V gene data show CDR1 as LNHDA and CDR2 as SQIVND (reference sequence). V gave up 3 bases and J gave up 6 bases, with 20 bases separating them. The CDR3 length is 16 residues. CDR3 nucleotide sequence: TGTGCCAGTAGTATCGTAACCCCGAGCGGAGGGCATGGCTACACCTTC. Residues: CASSIVTPSGGHGYTF.

This clone turned up a few times. This sequence joins TRBV4-2 and TRBJ1-2, with D maybe TRBD1 (6 bases). The CDR3 covers 13 residues. Trimming took off 8 bases at V and 8 bases at J, with 18 bases between the two ends. Germline V CDR1 and CDR2: LGHNA, YNFKEQ. The CDR3 protein is CASAPTGWAGYTF. The CDR3 DNA sequence: TGTGCCAGCGCGCCGACAGGTTGGGCAGGCTACACCTTC.